The 23 T cell receptor beta chains reported below all come from one sample, sequenced in a study of T-cell memory formation after mild COVID-19. MiXCR was run by TCRdb on the 5' RACE reads, yielding one entry per CDR3 protein. In the table there are fewer than 250,000 distinct CDR3 sequences, under 30% of which are singletons. Sequenced input: PBMCs or a T cell subset sorted from them (not recorded which). Receptors originate from an adult woman who had mild COVID-19 (a few samples of this study predate the infection). Cell type and time point are not known.

V gene TRBV6-2 or TRBV6-3 combines with J gene TRBJ2-5; a possible D gene is TRBD1 (5 bases). The J call may be in error: the DNA end matches TRBJ2-7 better. The germline V gene has CDR1 MNHEY and CDR2 SVGEGT. The CDR3 is made up of 11 amino acids. The chain's CDR3 is CASRRAYEQYF. CDR3 nucleotide sequence: TGTGCCAGCCGCAGGGCCTACGAGCAGTACTTC.

The chain is built from TRBV7-2 and TRBJ2-3, with D perhaps TRBD2 (6 bases). Germline V lookup: CDR1 SGHTA, CDR2 FQGNSA. Between the trimmed V and J ends, which lost 1 base and 6 bases, there was a span of 14 bases. The CDR3 covers 15 residues. CDR3 DNA sequence: TGTGCCAGCAGCTTAGGGCGGGAAGAAATCGATACGCAGTATTTT. It specifies CASSLGREEIDTQYF.

This clonotype appeared once. The rearrangement links TRBV3-1 to TRBJ1-1; D unclear. This CDR3 has 11 residues. The germline CDR1 and CDR2 sequences are LGHDT and YNNKEL (reference sequence). The V end lost 2 bases, the J end lost 4 bases, and 2 bases lay between the germline ends. CDR3 region: CASSQSTEAFF. CDR3 sequence (DNA): TGTGCCAGCAGCCAATCCACTGAAGCTTTCTTT.

This clonotype was observed a few times. The CDR3 sequence is CAWLSRAPPNTEAFF. The CDR3 DNA sequence: TGTGCCTGGTTGAGCAGGGCCCCCCCCAACACTGAAGCTTTCTTT. V usage is TRBV30 and J usage is TRBJ1-1, with D possibly being TRBD1 (5 bases). Germline V gene data show CDR1 as GTSNPN and CDR2 as SVGIG (reference sequence). This CDR3 spans 15 amino acids. The V gene lost 5 bases and the J gene lost 2 bases, with 18 bases spanning the gap.

This clonotype has just a few counts. DNA of the CDR3: TGTGCCACCAGTCCTCACCGGGCTGGGGCCAACGTCCTGACTTTC. Translated, it gives CATSPHRAGANVLTF. The chain links TRBV24-1 to TRBJ2-6; D ambiguous. The CDR3 is 15 amino acids. CDR1 KGHDR and CDR2 SFDVKD come from the germline V gene. V lost 6 bases and J 2 bases, leaving 10 bases between the germline ends.

There are a few counts of this clonotype. The chain links TRBV29-1 to TRBJ1-1; no clear D. This CDR3 is built from 13 residues. The germline V gene has CDR1 SQVTM and CDR2 ANQGSEA. The V end lost 4 bases, the J end lost 0 bases, and 9 bases lay between the germline ends. For the CDR3, the DNA is TGCAGCGTTGGAGGGTTAATGAACACTGAAGCTTTCTTT. This gives the protein CSVGGLMNTEAFF. The whole variable domain, filled in from reference TRBV29-1 and TRBJ1-1, reads SAVISQKPSRDICQRGTSLTIQCQVDSQVTMMFWYRQQPGQSLTLIATANQGSEATYESGFVIDKFPISRPNLTFSTLTVSNMSPEDSSIYLCSVGGLMNTEAFFGQGTRLTVV.

This chain uses TRBV10-3 with TRBJ2-3; no reliable D call. The CDR3 extends over 16 amino acids. The germline V gene has CDR1 ENHRY and CDR2 SYGVKD. Trimming removed 2 bases from V and 2 bases from J, with 14 bases in between. The CDR3 coding sequence is TGTGCCATCAGTGAGAGAGGTTCCCCGAACACAGATACGCAGTATTTT. Protein: CAISERGSPNTDTQYF.

The rearrangement joins TRBV29-1 to TRBJ1-1; TRBD1 is a possible D gene (5 bases). Per germline, CDR1 SQVTM and CDR2 ANQGSEA. This CDR3 contains 14 residues. Trimming took off 1 base at V and 3 bases at J, with 12 bases between the two ends. The DNA for the CDR3 is TGCAGCGTTGAAGGGAGGGGACGCGACACTGAAGCTTTCTTT. Residues: CSVEGRGRDTEAFF. Using reference TRBV29-1 and TRBJ1-1 for the parts outside the CDR3, the full variable domain is SAVISQKPSRDICQRGTSLTIQCQVDSQVTMMFWYRQQPGQSLTLIATANQGSEATYESGFVIDKFPISRPNLTFSTLTVSNMSPEDSSIYLCSVEGRGRDTEAFFGQGTRLTVV.

In its sample, this clonotype was seen a few times. This chain connects TRBV19 to TRBJ1-2; TRBD1 might be the D (6 bases). V dropped 7 bases and J dropped 1 base, with 13 bases sitting between them. Germline CDR1 reads LNHDA; CDR2 reads SQIVND (reference sequence). This CDR3 region has 14 residues. For the CDR3, the DNA is TGTGCCAGTACCACAGGGTTAAGTAACTATGGCTACACCTTC. Amino acids: CASTTGLSNYGYTF. The complete variable domain, with remaining parts taken from reference TRBV19 and TRBJ1-2, reads DGGITQSPKYLFRKEGQNVTLSCEQNLNHDAMYWYRQDPGQGLRLIYYSQIVNDFQKGDIAEGYSVSREKKESFPLTVTSAQKNPTAFYLCASTTGLSNYGYTFGSGTRLTVV.

This sequence joins TRBV6-6 and TRBJ2-7; tentatively, D is TRBD1 or TRBD2 (5 bases each). The germline CDR1 and CDR2 sequences are MNHNY and SVGAGI (reference sequence). The CDR3 runs 14 residues. V was shortened by 1 base and J by 5 bases, with 12 bases between the two germline ends. In DNA, the CDR3 is TGTGCCAGCAGTTACTTCCCAGGGACCCACGAGCAGTACTTC. Protein product: CASSYFPGTHEQYF.

This chain uses TRBV24-1 with TRBJ2-3; D is possibly TRBD1 (7 bases). V was trimmed by 3 bases and J by 3 bases, leaving 9 bases between them. This CDR3 is 14 amino acids long. Germline CDR1 is KGHDR and CDR2 is SFDVKD. Here the CDR3 DNA reads TGTGCCACCAGTGATGCAGGGGGGACAGATACGCAGTATTTT. It codes for CATSDAGGTDTQYF.

This clonotype occurred many times. The chain couples TRBV18 to TRBJ2-3; TRBD1 or TRBD2 may be the D gene (6 bases each). Trimming stripped 3 bases from V and 3 bases from J, with 13 bases between. In germline, CDR1 is KGHSH, CDR2 LQKENI. CDR3 length: 15 amino acids. The CDR3 coding sequence is TGTGCCAGCTCACCGGGGGGCAGGACGACAGATACGCAGTATTTT. Its translation: CASSPGGRTTDTQYF. Full variable domain (missing parts from reference TRBV18 and TRBJ2-3): NAGVMQNPRHLVRRRGQEARLRCSPMKGHSHVYWYRQLPEEGLKFMVYLQKENIIDESGMPKERFSAEFPKEGPSILRIQQVVRGDSAAYFCASSPGGRTTDTQYFGPGTRLTVL.

The chain joins TRBV6-5 to TRBJ1-2, with a possible D match to TRBD1 (6 bases). With 4 bases removed from V and 4 bases from J, the gap between germline ends came to 25 bases. The CDR3 runs 18 residues. The germline CDR1 and CDR2 sequences are MNHEY and SVGAGI. CDR3 residues: CASSSLRGSSSGIYGYTF. The CDR3 coding sequence is TGTGCCAGCAGTTCTCTCAGGGGTAGCTCATCGGGGATCTATGGCTACACCTTC.

This clonotype was counted only a few times. This chain joins TRBV5-1 and TRBJ2-7; unclear D gene. From germline, CDR1 is SGHRS and CDR2 YFSETQ. V shed 3 bases and J shed 7 bases, with 17 bases lying between them. This CDR3 comprises 14 residues. CDR3 coding DNA: TGCGCCAGCAGCTCCGGGCCCTCCTTTGAAGAGCAGTACTTC. Residues: CASSSGPSFEEQYF.

This clonotype has only a few counts. The chain joins TRBV4-3 to TRBJ2-7; TRBD2 agrees at 10 bases. CDR1 LGHNA and CDR2 YSLEER come from the germline V gene. The CDR3 is 17 residues long. J gave up 4 bases and V 4 bases, and 13 bases lay outside the gene matches. The CDR3 nucleotides read TGCGCCAGCAGCCGTACTCGAACTAGCGGGAAGATATACGAGCAGTACTTC. Protein sequence: CASSRTRTSGKIYEQYF.

This clonotype was seen a few times. The chain is built from TRBV24-1 and TRBJ2-1; 7 nucleotides match TRBD1. V lost 3 bases to trimming and J lost 8 bases; unmatched junction nucleotides: 3. CDR1 is KGHDR and CDR2 is SFDVKD in the germline V gene. The CDR3 consists of 13 residues. CDR3 residues: CATSDPTGDEQFF. The CDR3 DNA reads TGTGCCACCAGTGATCCAACAGGGGATGAGCAGTTCTTC.

This clonotype was seen a few times. The chain carries TRBV6-5 and TRBJ2-3; 7 positions match TRBD1. J lost 3 bases, V lost 4 bases, and 7 bases had no gene match. CDR1 is MNHEY, CDR2 SVGAGI, per germline. CDR3 length: 15 amino acids. CDR3 protein: CASSLQGLGTDTQYF. The DNA for the CDR3 is TGTGCCAGCAGTTTACAGGGGCTCGGTACAGATACGCAGTATTTT.

This clonotype has just a few counts. V usage is TRBV20-1 and J usage is TRBJ2-1; TRBD2 might be the D (6 bases). The CDR3 runs 14 residues. Between the trimmed V and J ends, which lost 3 bases and 5 bases, there was a span of 14 bases. In germline, CDR1 is DFQATT, CDR2 SNEGSKA (reference sequence). CDR3 sequence (DNA): TGCAGTGCTAGGTACCTAGCGAGTCACAATGAGCAGTTCTTC. This gives the protein CSARYLASHNEQFF.

This rearrangement joins TRBV6-5 to TRBJ2-5, with TRBD2 matching over 8 bases. The trim removed 2 bases at V and 5 bases at J, leaving 7 bases unmatched. The CDR3 is made up of 15 amino acids. The germline V gene encodes CDR1 MNHEY and CDR2 SVGAGI. CDR3 sequence: CASSYSLGTRETQYF. As DNA, the CDR3 is TGTGCCAGCAGTTACAGTCTGGGGACTAGGGAGACCCAGTACTTC.

This clonotype was recorded at least ten times. The J gene is TRBJ2-7, the V gene TRBV6-5; 11 bases are a match to TRBD2. The CDR3 consists of 15 residues. Germline V gene data show CDR1 as MNHEY and CDR2 as SVGAGI. V lost 6 bases to trimming and J lost 6 bases; unmatched junction nucleotides: 10. Here the CDR3 DNA reads TGTGCCAGCAGGGCGACGACTAGCGGGAAACGCGAGCAGTACTTC. It encodes CASRATTSGKREQYF.

V and J are TRBV25-1 and TRBJ2-6; D uncertain. Trimming took 4 bases from V and 1 from J, leaving 2 bases between them. CDR3 size: 13 residues. Germline V CDR1 and CDR2: MGHDK, SYGVNS. CDR3 residues: CASSVSGANVLTF. CDR3 nucleotides: TGTGCCAGCAGTGTATCTGGGGCCAACGTCCTGACTTTC.

The chain combines TRBV11-1 with TRBJ2-4, with D perhaps matching TRBD1 (5 bases). V lost 6 bases, J lost 9 bases, and 24 bases lay in between. This CDR3 contains 16 residues. Germline CDR1 reads SGHAT; CDR2 reads FQDESV (reference sequence). The CDR3 reads CASSKGAHTQGGIQYF. CDR3 coding DNA: TGTGCCAGCAGTAAAGGCGCCCACACCCAGGGTGGCATTCAGTACTTC.

This clonotype was counted only a few times. This chain joins TRBV4-2 and TRBJ2-3; D possibly corresponds to TRBD1 (6 bases). CDR1 is LGHNA and CDR2 is YNFKEQ in the germline V gene. V shed 0 bases and J shed 9 bases, with 16 bases lying between them. The CDR3 runs 15 residues. CDR3 sequence reads: CASSQDLLGGGTQYF. The CDR3 DNA is TGTGCCAGCAGCCAAGATCTTCTTGGGGGCGGCACGCAGTATTTT.